The 5 T cell receptor beta chains reported below all come from one sample, sequenced in a study of cytomegalovirus exposure and HLA in healthy donors. The PCR had 60 Vbeta and 13 Jbeta primers. Repertoires were generated with immunoSEQ multiplex PCR, while TCRdb's copy carries only in-frame clones and drops some. Found here are about 230,000 clones, roughly 79% of them singletons; the top ten hold about 0.58%. Sequenced sample: PBMCs. Receptors were obtained from a woman aged 35 to 49 in good health and CMV-seronegative.

V is TRBV29-1 and J is TRBJ2-5; 8 nucleotides agree with TRBD2. Germline V gene sequence: CDR1 SQVTM, CDR2 ANQGSEA. The CDR3 extends over 13 amino acids. V trimming: 2 bases; J trimming: 4 bases; junction bases outside the gene matches: 3. DNA of the CDR3: TGCAGCGTTGAACAGGGACTAGGAGAGACCCAGTACTTC. Translation: CSVEQGLGETQYF.

The rearrangement joins TRBV6-1 to TRBJ2-1; the D gene is possibly TRBD1 (5 bases). CDR3 size: 14 residues. V was clipped by 8 bases and J by 2 bases, with 13 bases between them. The germline V gene has CDR1 MNHNS and CDR2 SASEGT. CDR3 sequence: CASGFTGAYNEQFF. The CDR3 bases are TGTGCCAGCGGATTCACAGGAGCCTACAATGAGCAGTTCTTC.

The rearrangement joins TRBV7-3 to TRBJ2-3, with D unresolved. Germline CDR1 and CDR2: SGHTA and FQGTGA. V was shortened by 8 bases and J by 0 bases, with 9 bases between the two germline ends. The CDR3 runs to 13 residues. CDR3 residues: CASSRGSTDTQYF. Written as DNA, the CDR3 is TGTGCCAGCTCAAGAGGTAGCACAGATACGCAGTATTTT.

The chain is built from TRBV5-1 and TRBJ2-1; D is perhaps TRBD1 (6 bases). The germline V and J ends were trimmed by 6 bases and 7 bases, with 11 bases remaining between them. Germline-derived CDR1 and CDR2 are SGHRS and YFSETQ. The CDR3 spans 12 residues. The CDR3 DNA reads TGCGCCAGCACCGGGACAACAAATGAGCAGTTCTTC. It translates to CASTGTTNEQFF.

The rearrangement links TRBV2 to TRBJ2-1; TRBD1 might be the D (6 bases). The ends were cut back, 8 bases at V and 8 bases at J, with 7 bases in the middle. The CDR3 spans 10 residues. The germline CDR1 and CDR2 sequences are SNHLY and FYNNEI. Written as DNA, the CDR3 is TGTGCCAGCGAGGGGGATGAGCAGTTCTTC. Its protein product is CASEGDEQFF.